This is a list of T cell receptor beta chains from one sample in a study of cytomegalovirus exposure and HLA in healthy donors. Using immunoSEQ multiplex PCR, the repertoire was profiled, and TCRdb retains in-frame clones only, with some absent. Among around 140,000 clones listed, roughly 80% were seen once. Sequencing input: PBMCs. The receptors were gathered from a woman in her sixties or seventies in good health and CMV-seronegative. Each CDR3 is given with its conserved first and last residue.

>TRBV19|TRBJ2-1
CASSIPQYNEQFF
>TRBV30|TRBJ1-4
CAWTGFGEKLFF
>TRBV7-8|TRBJ2-7
CASSSLAGGIYEQYF
>TRBV6-5|TRBJ1-5
CASRRRQVSNQPQHF
>TRBV18|TRBJ2-2
CASSPLAGNTGELFF
>TRBV6-1|TRBJ2-1
CASTPGTSGSGEQFF
>TRBV11-2|TRBJ2-2
CASSFWGGTGELFF
>TRBV9|TRBJ1-1
CASSVVSGPNTEAFF
>TRBV18|TRBJ2-2
CASSPLDGDTGELFF
>TRBV11-2|TRBJ2-7
CASSSNLLGTSDSYEQYF
>TRBV4-2|TRBJ1-3
CASSLTGLNGNTIYF
>TRBV18|TRBJ1-2
CASSPPGWTGGANYGYTF
>TRBV5-8|TRBJ2-7
CASTRLAGDNYEQYF
>TRBV6-1|TRBJ2-2
CASSAPPGGEPTVGELFF
>TRBV18|TRBJ2-2
CASSPPEKRVTGELFF
>TRBV18|TRBJ2-2
CASSRGRGDTGELFF
>TRBV5-1|TRBJ2-5
CASSLVVAGARETQYF
>TRBV5-1|TRBJ2-1
CASSLLASGVSEQFF
>TRBV28|TRBJ1-3
CASSLWGPSGNTIYF
>TRBV6-5|TRBJ1-2
CASSYVGNYGYTF
>TRBV6-6|TRBJ1-1
CASSLQGARRNTEAFF
>TRBV5-1|TRBJ2-7
CASSLGWGLAGPYEQYF
>TRBV5-6|TRBJ1-5
CASRMSRANQPQHF
>TRBV9|TRBJ2-2
CASSVDGSGGPLYTGELFF
>TRBV27|TRBJ1-4
CASSDSGATNEKLFF
>TRBV6-1|TRBJ2-1
CASSRQGVDEQFF
>TRBV19|TRBJ2-7
CASSITGGAYEQYF
>TRBV28|TRBJ2-1
CASSLRRTSNELLWGEQFF
>TRBV7-3|TRBJ2-5
CASSPQGAPETQYF
>TRBV7-2|TRBJ2-7
CASSSGTGVRGEQYF
>TRBV7-9|TRBJ1-2
CASSGAGGVHGYTF
>TRBV21-1|TRBJ2-4
CASSIAAGGLTKNIQYF
>TRBV2|TRBJ2-2
CASSYRDRGGTGELFF
>TRBV6-4|TRBJ1-1
CASGQDSRAFF
>TRBV4-1|TRBJ2-1
CASSQFGDSTYNEQFF
>TRBV10-1|TRBJ1-1
CASSESSGQGGTEAFF
>TRBV7-9|TRBJ1-1
CASSLTGPTTEAFF
>TRBV2|TRBJ2-7
CASSDWPGTYEQYF
>TRBV9|TRBJ2-1
CASSTSSGATYNEQFF
>TRBV5-4|TRBJ1-2
CASSLVGVTGYGYTF
>TRBV5-6|TRBJ2-1
CASSSPTSGGAFEQFF
>TRBV9|TRBJ2-1
CASSVLAGPGNEQFF
>TRBV5-6|TRBJ1-3
CASSGDRERISGNTIYF
>TRBV23-1|TRBJ1-1
CASSHRTRMNTEAFF
>TRBV14|TRBJ2-7
CASSLPWGGRQYF
>TRBV5-4|TRBJ2-1
CASSSPMSATGGNEQFF
>TRBV10-3|TRBJ1-2
CAISEAGPYGYTF
>TRBV5-5|TRBJ2-7
CASSLQGMTTYEQYF
>TRBV7-7|TRBJ2-3
CASSLGLAGADTQYF
>TRBV7-8|TRBJ1-5
CASSFQGTLNQPQHF
>TRBV5-4|TRBJ2-5
CASSLANGEAQYF
>TRBV18|TRBJ2-7
CASSPPVTTGVAYEQYF
>TRBV27|TRBJ1-5
CASSPIGQGAGQPQHF
>TRBV28|TRBJ1-5
CASSRQSNQPQHF
>TRBV27|TRBJ1-2
CASSLSGGRSGYTF